A selection of T cell receptor beta chains follows, all from one sample in a study of cytomegalovirus exposure and HLA in healthy donors. Some clones are missing from TCRdb's copy, which holds only in-frame ones; the method was immunoSEQ multiplex PCR. The table shows 200,000 or so clones, with around 80% occurring only once. Sequenced input: PBMCs. These receptors were collected from a woman aged 25-40 years in good health and CMV-seropositive. The CDR3 runs from the conserved cysteine through the conserved F or W. Each record gives: clone size, CDR3 length, J gene, V gene, D gene, CDR3 DNA, CDR3 protein. The D gene is left open where the match is weak. Clone size is shown for a subset of rows, as once, few, many or a class of expanded clone.

>.|15|TRBJ1-2|TRBV5-4|TRBD1
TGTGCCAGCAGGTTGGAATCCGGGACAGGGGGTGGCTACACCTTC
CASRLESGTGGGYTF
>.|14|TRBJ1-5|TRBV2|.
TGTGCCAGCAGCCTAGACGGTGACAATCAGCCCCAGCATTTT
CASSLDGDNQPQHF
>.|13|TRBJ1-2|TRBV18|.
TGTGCCAGCTCACCACCGACGGGTCAGGGCTACACCTTC
CASSPPTGQGYTF
>.|15|TRBJ2-5|TRBV5-1|TRBD1
TGCGCCAGCAGCTTGGGGGACAGGGTAGGAGAGACCCAGTACTTC
CASSLGDRVGETQYF
>.|14|TRBJ2-7|TRBV5-1|TRBD2
TGCGCCAGCAGCCCCGGGACTAGCGGGAGTGGGCAGTACTTC
CASSPGTSGSGQYF
>.|13|TRBJ1-5|TRBV7-8|.
TGTGCCAGCAGCTCGAATCGGGATCAGCCCCAGCATTTT
CASSSNRDQPQHF
>.|16|TRBJ2-7|TRBV5-1|TRBD2
TGCGCCAGCAATGCCGGGACTAGCGGGACCTCCTACGAGCAGTACTTC
CASNAGTSGTSYEQYF
>.|16|TRBJ2-1|TRBV14|.
TGTGCCAGCAGCCCTTCACTATTCAGGGTGGGCGATGAGCAGTTCTTC
CASSPSLFRVGDEQFF
>.|12|TRBJ1-5|TRBV7-6|.
TGTGCCAGCAGCTTAGTCGGTCAGCCCCAGCATTTT
CASSLVGQPQHF
>.|17|TRBJ1-3|TRBV2|.
TGTGCCAGCAGTGAGAGGGGGGGGCGAGTGGTTGGAAACACCATATATTTT
CASSERGGRVVGNTIYF
>.|16|TRBJ2-7|TRBV7-2|.
TGTGCCAGCAGCTTAGTGGGACACCCGTCATCCTACGAGCAGTACTTC
CASSLVGHPSSYEQYF
>.|15|TRBJ2-7|TRBV19|TRBD2
TGTGCCAGTAGGATCCTAGCGGGAGATGGCTACGAGCAGTACTTC
CASRILAGDGYEQYF
>.|15|TRBJ2-7|TRBV18|TRBD2
TGTGCCAGCTCACCTCCACTAGCGGGCACCTACGAGCAGTACTTC
CASSPPLAGTYEQYF
>.|15|TRBJ1-5|TRBV18|TRBD1
TGTGCCAGCTCACCGGGACAGCCGCAGAATCAGCCCCAGCATTTT
CASSPGQPQNQPQHF
>.|14|TRBJ1-4|TRBV10-3|TRBD1
TGTGCCATCAGCCGGACAGGGGGAAATGAAAAACTGTTTTTT
CAISRTGGNEKLFF
>.|14|TRBJ2-4|TRBV19|.
TGTGCCAGCCGTGCCCGGGGTTATGGGAACATTCAGTACTTC
CASRARGYGNIQYF
>.|14|TRBJ1-2|TRBV6-5|TRBD1
TGTGCCAAAGGACAGGGGGCCCGTAACTATGGCTACACCTTC
CAKGQGARNYGYTF
>.|14|TRBJ2-1|TRBV4-1|.
TGCGCCAGCAGTCTGCGGGACTCCTACAATGAGCAGTTCTTC
CASSLRDSYNEQFF
>.|13|TRBJ1-2|TRBV5-6|.
TGTGCCAGCAGCTTAGGCAGGAACTATGGCTACACCTTC
CASSLGRNYGYTF
>.|14|TRBJ2-7|TRBV6-5|TRBD1
TGTGCCAGCAGAAAGGACAGGGGGAACTACGAGCAGTACTTC
CASRKDRGNYEQYF
>few|13|TRBJ1-5|TRBV10-3|.
TGTGCCATCAGATCAGGGGATAGACAGCCCCAGCATTTT
CAIRSGDRQPQHF
>.|15|TRBJ1-4|TRBV5-1|TRBD1
TGCGCCAGCAGCCTGGGGACAGGGAATATAGGAAAACTGTTTTTT
CASSLGTGNIGKLFF
>.|13|TRBJ2-7|TRBV5-1|.
TGCGCCAGCAGCTTGGCCGGTCGGGTTGAGCAGTACTTC
CASSLAGRVEQYF
>few|15|TRBJ1-5|TRBV2|.
TGTGCCAGCAGTGAAGCGCGGGGGGCAGGTCAGCCCCAGCATTTT
CASSEARGAGQPQHF
>.|13|TRBJ1-2|TRBV6-5|TRBD1
TGTGCCAGCAGGCGGGGACAGAGCTATGGCTACACCTTC
CASRRGQSYGYTF
>.|13|TRBJ2-1|TRBV2|.
TGTGCCAGCATTATGCGCTCCTACAATGAGCAGTTCTTC
CASIMRSYNEQFF
>.|15|TRBJ1-1|TRBV29-1|.
TGCAGCGTTGACAGGGGCCTTAACATGAACACTGAAGCTTTCTTT
CSVDRGLNMNTEAFF
>.|16|TRBJ2-7|TRBV27|.
TGTGCCAGCAGTTTATCAGGGGGGAGGGCCATCTACGAGCAGTACTTC
CASSLSGGRAIYEQYF
>.|17|TRBJ2-7|TRBV4-2|.
TGTGCCAGCAGCCAAGGTGGAGGGAACAACGGCAACTACGAGCAGTACTTC
CASSQGGGNNGNYEQYF
>.|15|TRBJ1-1|TRBV2|.
TGTGCCAGCGGGGGATGGGCGGGATTGAACACTGAAGCTTTCTTT
CASGGWAGLNTEAFF
>.|14|TRBJ2-7|TRBV5-4|.
TGTGCCAGCAGCTTCATAGCCGGAACCTACGAGCAGTACTTC
CASSFIAGTYEQYF
>.|13|TRBJ2-7|TRBV27|TRBD2
TGTGCCAGCAGGCAGCGGGGCAATTACGAGCAGTACTTC
CASRQRGNYEQYF
>few|13|TRBJ2-3|TRBV30|.
TGTGCCTGGAGTTGGCGGGAAACAGATACGCAGTATTTT
CAWSWRETDTQYF
>.|14|TRBJ2-7|TRBV6-5|.
TGTGCCAGCAGTTACACCGGGACAACCTACGAGCAGTACTTC
CASSYTGTTYEQYF
>.|12|TRBJ1-4|TRBV30|.
TGTGCCTGGAGTCCGAGGGATGAAAAACTGTTTTTT
CAWSPRDEKLFF
>.|12|TRBJ1-1|TRBV5-6|.
TGTGCCAGCAGCTTAAGGGGGACAGAAGCTTTCTTT
CASSLRGTEAFF
>.|13|TRBJ1-1|TRBV2|.
TGTGCCAACTCGCGGGAGTCGAACACTGAAGCTTTCTTT
CANSRESNTEAFF
>.|13|TRBJ1-2|TRBV6-5|.
TGTGCCAGCAGTTACCTCCGGAACTATGGCTACACCTTC
CASSYLRNYGYTF
>.|14|TRBJ1-2|TRBV28|TRBD1
TGTGCCAGCAGTTTAACCGGGACAGGGAGAGGCTACACCTTC
CASSLTGTGRGYTF
>.|13|TRBJ1-2|TRBV7-8|.
TGTGCCAGCAGCTTAGGGCTTAACTATGGCTACACCTTC
CASSLGLNYGYTF
>.|14|TRBJ2-5|TRBV7-2|.
TGTGCCAGCACCAGGAGCGGTCCCCAACAGACCCAGTACTTC
CASTRSGPQQTQYF
>.|14|TRBJ2-3|TRBV7-9|.
TGTGCCAGCAGCAAGGGGGGGAACACAGATACGCAGTATTTT
CASSKGGNTDTQYF
>.|14|TRBJ1-1|TRBV2|.
TGTGCCAGCAGCGTAACAGGGTTGAACACTGAAGCTTTCTTT
CASSVTGLNTEAFF
>.|14|TRBJ2-1|TRBV9|.
TGTGCCAGCAGCGTTGATCTCGGGGAAAATGAGCAGTTCTTC
CASSVDLGENEQFF
>.|14|TRBJ1-2|TRBV28|TRBD1
TGTGCCAGCTCGATCCCCCAGGGGGCGTTTGGCTACACCTTC
CASSIPQGAFGYTF
>few|14|TRBJ1-4|TRBV7-2|TRBD1
TGTGCCAGCAGCGCGACAGGGCTTAATGAAAAACTGTTTTTT
CASSATGLNEKLFF
>.|15|TRBJ2-3|TRBV29-1|.
TGCAGCGTTGATCTTGTGGCGGGCCTCACAGATACGCAGTATTTT
CSVDLVAGLTDTQYF
>.|13|TRBJ1-2|TRBV25-1|.
TGTGCCAGCAGTATCAGGGAGGAGGATGGCTACACCTTC
CASSIREEDGYTF
>.|13|TRBJ2-1|TRBV7-7|.
TGTGCTAGCAGCAGGGACTCTAACAATGAGCAGTTCTTC
CASSRDSNNEQFF
>.|15|TRBJ1-3|TRBV7-9|.
TGTGCCAGCAGCTTAGTGAGAAGCTCTGGAAACACCATATATTTT
CASSLVRSSGNTIYF
>.|14|TRBJ1-2|TRBV7-8|.
TGTGCCAGCAGCTCGGGACAAGCGATCTATGGCTACACCTTC
CASSSGQAIYGYTF
>.|14|TRBJ2-7|TRBV6-5|.
TGTGCCAGCAGTAACGGACTCCTCCAGGACGAGCAGTACTTC
CASSNGLLQDEQYF
>.|15|TRBJ2-2|TRBV5-1|.
TGCGCCAGCAGCCGGGTCGGCGGGGATACCGGGGAGCTGTTTTTT
CASSRVGGDTGELFF
>.|14|TRBJ2-3|TRBV5-1|.
TGCGCCAGCAGCTTGAGCGGGTTTACAGATACGCAGTATTTT
CASSLSGFTDTQYF
>.|13|TRBJ2-1|TRBV30|TRBD2
TGTGCCTGGAGTGTTATGAGCGGGAGCGAGCAGTTCTTC
CAWSVMSGSEQFF
>.|13|TRBJ1-2|TRBV18|.
TGTGCCAGCTCGGGCAGGGAGGACTATGGCTACACCTTC
CASSGREDYGYTF
>.|16|TRBJ2-2|TRBV25-1|TRBD2
TGTGCCAGCGGCCCTCCCAGCGGGAGGAACACCGGGGAGCTGTTTTTT
CASGPPSGRNTGELFF
>.|14|TRBJ2-7|TRBV7-9|TRBD2
TGTGCCAGCAGCATAGCGGGAGACCCCTACGAGCAGTACTTC
CASSIAGDPYEQYF